The 15 T cell receptor beta chains below were found in one sample sequenced in a study of blood T cell repertoires in COVID-19. TCRdb's copy holds only in-frame clones and misses some; the assay was immunoSEQ multiplex PCR. The repertoire holds fewer than 30,000 clones, with around 66% as singletons. The sequenced sample consisted of peripheral blood. These receptors originate from a man aged 55-75 years with active or convalescent COVID-19.

The J gene is TRBJ1-2, the V gene TRBV27, with D uncertain. The CDR3 length is 14 residues. Germline V gene sequence: CDR1 MNHEY, CDR2 SMNVEV (reference sequence). The V and J ends lost 2 bases and 7 bases respectively, with 14 bases between them. The CDR3 region has the DNA TGTGCCAGCAGTTTAAAGGAGAGGGCCAGTGGCTACACCTTC. This codes for CASSLKERASGYTF.

The V call is TRBV7-9, the J call TRBJ2-5; D is uncertain. Trimming removed 5 bases from V and 4 bases from J, with 11 bases in between. CDR3 length equals 13 residues. Germline CDR1 reads SEHNR; CDR2 reads FQNEAQ (reference sequence). The CDR3 is CASSQLGAETQYF. The CDR3 region has the DNA TGTGCCAGCAGCCAGCTAGGAGCAGAGACCCAGTACTTC.

The chain carries TRBV29-1 and TRBJ1-6, with D maybe TRBD1 (5 bases). The CDR3 has 14 residues. The V end lost 6 bases, the J end lost 0 bases, and 9 bases lay between the germline ends. CDR1 is SQVTM and CDR2 is ANQGSEA in the germline V gene. This CDR3 reads CSVREGSYNSPLHF. CDR3 bases: TGCAGCGTCAGGGAGGGCTCCTATAATTCACCCCTCCACTTT.

The CDR3 bases are TGTGCCAGCAGCTTATTGTTAGCTTTTGGACAGGGGGTTTCAGATACGCAGTATTTT. Protein: CASSLLLAFGQGVSDTQYF. The chain has TRBV11-2 and TRBJ2-3; 10 positions agree with TRBD1. Germline V gene lookup returns CDR1 SGHAT and CDR2 FQNNGV. The V segment lost 2 bases and the J segment 4 bases; nucleotides outside the gene matches: 15. The CDR3 length is 19 residues.

With respect to this clone: No DNA is shown, since the ends of the CDR3 on it are uncertain; the CDR3 is the one TCRdb lists. V usage is TRBV21-1 and J usage is TRBJ2-2; the table's D call TRBD1 went unverified against the DNA. TRBV21-1 is shown as a pseudogene. Inclusive of both ends, the CDR3 amounts to 16 amino acids. Here the CDR3 reads CASSNQWGTGTGELFF.

This chain links TRBV4-1 with TRBJ1-6; D not resolved. Trimming removed 1 base at V and 10 bases at J, with 5 bases between. Germline loops: CDR1 MGHRA, CDR2 YSYEKL. The CDR3 consists of 12 residues. The CDR3 DNA reads as TGCGCCAGCAGCCAAGGTATATCACCCCTCCACTTT. It codes for CASSQGISPLHF.

The chain recombines TRBV5-6 with TRBJ2-5; 12 bases match TRBD2. The CDR3 covers 17 residues. Germline CDR1 is SGHDT and CDR2 is YYEEEE. Trimming removed 0 bases from V and 4 bases from J; junction bases left unmatched: 7. The chain's CDR3 is CASSLVALAGGAETQYF. The CDR3 DNA reads TGTGCCAGCAGCTTGGTGGCCCTAGCGGGAGGGGCAGAGACCCAGTACTTC.

Relative to its sample, this clone is large. The chain has TRBV7-3 and TRBJ1-1, with D possibly TRBD1 on 5 matching bases. The germline V gene has CDR1 SGHTA and CDR2 FQGTGA. The CDR3 is 15 residues long. Trimming removed 2 bases at V and 3 bases at J, with 13 bases between. CDR3 region: CASSLWASGHTEAFF. The CDR3 coding sequence is TGTGCCAGCAGCTTATGGGCCTCAGGGCACACTGAAGCTTTCTTT.

The sample holds one count of this clone. The V and J genes are TRBV7-3 and TRBJ2-2; 12 nucleotides agree with TRBD1. With V trimmed by 8 bases and J by 7 bases, 8 bases remained unmatched. CDR3 length: 15 residues. Germline CDR1 and CDR2: SGHTA and FQGTGA. The CDR3 here is CASSPGQGAIGELFF. Here the CDR3 DNA reads TGTGCCAGCTCCCCGGGACAGGGGGCAATCGGGGAGCTGTTTTTT.

The J gene is TRBJ2-1, the V gene TRBV6-1; D is unclear. V lost 4 bases and J lost 5, with 18 bases in between. The germline gives CDR1 MNHNS, CDR2 SASEGT. The CDR3 is 16 residues long. CDR3 sequence reads: CASSVWAAQRDNEQFF. The CDR3 DNA sequence: TGTGCCAGCAGTGTCTGGGCCGCACAGAGAGACAATGAGCAGTTCTTC.

The gene calls are TRBV4-1 and TRBJ2-7; D possibly corresponds to TRBD2 (5 bases). Germline CDR1 is MGHRA and CDR2 is YSYEKL. Trimming cost V 1 base and J 6 bases, with 19 bases left between them. The CDR3 runs 16 residues. Here the CDR3 reads CASSQAPFRGPGEQYF. For the CDR3, the DNA is TGCGCCAGCAGCCAAGCCCCTTTTAGAGGGCCCGGCGAGCAGTACTTC.

The V call is TRBV2, the J call TRBJ1-4; the D is unclear. Looked up from germline, CDR1 is SNHLY and CDR2 is FYNNEI. The CDR3 loop spans 16 amino acids. Trimming took 6 bases from V and 7 from J, leaving 21 bases between them. This CDR3 reads CASSQTEPRYVEKLFF. The CDR3 DNA reads as TGTGCCAGCAGCCAGACTGAACCCCGGTATGTTGAAAAACTGTTTTTT.

This rearrangement joins TRBV11-2 to TRBJ1-4, with no clear D. Germline lookup yields CDR1 SGHAT and CDR2 FQNNGV. The V end was cut by 6 bases, the J end by 11 bases, with 13 bases between. The CDR3 runs to 12 residues. The CDR3 loop reads CASRPTGPKLFF. In nucleotides, the CDR3 is TGTGCCAGCAGACCGACTGGCCCCAAACTGTTTTTT.

The chain links TRBV15 to TRBJ2-3; possible D gene TRBD2, 6 bases. CDR1 is LNHNV, CDR2 YYDKDF, per germline (reference sequence). This CDR3 spans 14 amino acids. Deletions cut 2 bases from V and 5 bases from J, with 11 bases between. CDR3 region: CATSRSGTLDTQYF. The CDR3 nucleotides are TGTGCCACCAGCAGATCTGGGACTTTAGATACGCAGTATTTT.

The rearrangement uses TRBV7-9 and TRBJ2-5; possibly TRBD1 for D (6 bases). The length of the CDR3 is 14 residues. V gave up 5 bases and J gave up 4 bases, with 14 bases separating them. Germline V gene data show CDR1 as SEHNR and CDR2 as FQNEAQ (reference sequence). The CDR3 DNA follows: TGTGCCAGCAGCCTGGGGGCAGGGGCAGAGACCCAGTACTTC. Translated: CASSLGAGAETQYF.